The rows below give T cell receptor beta chains drawn from one sample of a study of blood T cell repertoires in COVID-19. Some clones are missing from TCRdb's copy, which holds only in-frame ones; the method was immunoSEQ multiplex PCR. The sample contains 32,000 or so clones, roughly 86% of which appear only once. The sequenced sample was peripheral blood. The source of these receptors is a man aged 65 to 79 with acute or convalescent COVID-19. CDR3s include the opening cysteine and the closing phenylalanine or tryptophan.

j_call: TRBJ1-1; v_call: TRBV12-3/TRBV12-4; cdr3_aa: CASSARDEAFF
j_call: TRBJ2-7; v_call: TRBV7-2; cdr3_aa: CASSLESGSYEQYF
j_call: TRBJ1-6; v_call: TRBV6-1; cdr3_aa: CASSETRVPNSPLHF
j_call: TRBJ2-5; v_call: TRBV19; cdr3_aa: CASSARGRGGETQYF
j_call: TRBJ1-1; v_call: TRBV18; cdr3_aa: CASSPDRDTEAFF
j_call: TRBJ1-1; v_call: TRBV29-1; cdr3_aa: CSVMETVANTEAFF
j_call: TRBJ2-2; v_call: TRBV9; cdr3_aa: CASRTTNTGELFF
j_call: TRBJ2-2; v_call: TRBV5-1; cdr3_aa: CASSSRQGANTGELFF
j_call: TRBJ1-2; v_call: TRBV2; cdr3_aa: CASSPRRYGYTF
j_call: TRBJ2-3; v_call: TRBV5-6; cdr3_aa: CASSLWTGGPQYF
j_call: TRBJ1-3; v_call: TRBV6-1; cdr3_aa: CASSDPGGSGNTIYF
j_call: TRBJ2-7; v_call: TRBV5-4; cdr3_aa: CASSLDTQYEQYF
j_call: TRBJ2-2; v_call: TRBV7-3; cdr3_aa: CASSTGSRDGELFF
j_call: TRBJ1-3; v_call: TRBV29-1; cdr3_aa: CSGITGQNTIYF
j_call: TRBJ2-1; v_call: TRBV7-8; cdr3_aa: CASSLEGLNSYNEQFF
j_call: TRBJ1-3; v_call: TRBV7-2; cdr3_aa: CASSLVGARGNTIYF
j_call: TRBJ2-7; v_call: TRBV6-5; cdr3_aa: CASAPSGPYEQYF
j_call: TRBJ2-7; v_call: TRBV18; cdr3_aa: CASSPRRGPYEQYF
j_call: TRBJ2-5; v_call: TRBV6-2/TRBV6-3; cdr3_aa: CASSYARGQRQETQYF
j_call: TRBJ1-2; v_call: TRBV5-8; cdr3_aa: CASSFKGDYGYTF